One sample yielded the 10 T cell receptor beta chains listed below, sequenced in a study of T cells in tumors after PD-1 blockade. Produced via immunoSEQ multiplex PCR; TCRdb's table is partial and in-frame only. The table includes over 20,000 clones, nearly 85% detected once. Sequenced material: PBMCs, taken after anti-PD-1 treatment. The receptors were gathered from a human donor with basal cell carcinoma.

J is TRBJ2-7 and V is TRBV6-5; 7 positions agree with TRBD1. V lost 2 bases to trimming and J lost 5 bases; unmatched junction nucleotides: 9. The CDR3 covers 15 residues. CDR1 is MNHEY and CDR2 is SVGAGI in the germline V gene. The CDR3 DNA reads as TGTGCCAGCAGTTACCCCCTAGGGGGCAAAAACGAGCAGTACTTC. It yields the protein CASSYPLGGKNEQYF.

This clone is a singleton in its sample. The chain employs TRBV30 and TRBJ1-2; D may be TRBD1 (5 bases). This CDR3 has 13 residues. Looked up from germline, CDR1 is GTSNPN and CDR2 is SVGIG (reference sequence). V lost 1 base, J lost 4 bases, and 10 bases lay in between. DNA of the CDR3: TGTGCCTGGAGTGGGCGACAGTTCTATGGCTACACCTTC. This encodes CAWSGRQFYGYTF.

J is TRBJ2-7 and V is TRBV18; D tentatively fits TRBD1 or TRBD2 (5 bases each). The germline gives CDR1 KGHSH, CDR2 LQKENI. The CDR3 covers 18 residues. V was shortened by 2 bases and J by 7 bases, with 27 bases between the two germline ends. The CDR3 DNA reads TGTGCCAGCTCACCAAGGCAGGTACCCATGGGACCCCAGGTGGAGCAGTACTTC. Its translation: CASSPRQVPMGPQVEQYF.

This chain uses TRBV6-6 with TRBJ1-1, with 7 positions matching TRBD1. CDR3 size: 15 residues. Unmatched junction bases numbered 7, after V lost 5 bases and J lost 1 base. Germline lookup yields CDR1 MNHNY and CDR2 SVGAGI (reference sequence). The CDR3 protein is CASSTTGQRNTEAFF. DNA of the CDR3: TGTGCCAGCAGTACCACGGGACAGCGGAACACTGAAGCTTTCTTT.

The gene calls are TRBV9 and TRBJ2-5; no definite D call. The CDR3 has 13 amino acids. Germline CDR1 reads SGDLS; CDR2 reads YYNGEE. Trimming cost V 3 bases and J 2 bases, with 8 bases left between them. The CDR3 DNA sequence: TGTGCCAGCAGCGAAGAATATCAAGAGACCCAGTACTTC. This gives the protein CASSEEYQETQYF.

The chain is built from TRBV18 and TRBJ2-2; D perhaps matches TRBD1 (5 bases). The CDR3 is made up of 17 amino acids. Germline V gives CDR1 KGHSH, CDR2 LQKENI. V gave up 0 bases and J gave up 4 bases, with 15 bases separating them. The CDR3 sequence: CASSPPRWAGFTGELFF. The DNA of the CDR3 is TGTGCCAGCTCACCACCCCGGTGGGCAGGGTTCACCGGGGAGCTGTTTTTT.

V usage is TRBV5-1 and J usage is TRBJ2-2, with 9 bases identical to TRBD1. After removal of 3 bases from V and 7 bases from J, the junction contained 10 bases not matched to a gene. The germline V gene encodes CDR1 SGHRS and CDR2 YFSETQ. The CDR3 has 16 residues. The CDR3 is CASSSGTGPSGGELFF. DNA for the CDR3: TGCGCCAGCAGCTCCGGGACAGGGCCGTCGGGCGGGGAGCTGTTTTTT.

The V gene is TRBV6-4, the J gene TRBJ2-3; D perhaps matches TRBD1 (5 bases). V shed 5 bases and J shed 0 bases, with 9 bases lying between them. Per germline, CDR1 MRHNA and CDR2 SNTAGT. The CDR3 is 14 amino acids. CDR3 nucleotide sequence: TGTGCCAGCAGTTCGACAGCTAGCACAGATACGCAGTATTTT. Its protein product is CASSSTASTDTQYF.

The rearrangement links TRBV28 to TRBJ1-6; TRBD1 is a possible D gene (6 bases). The V end lost 5 bases, the J end lost 6 bases, and 14 bases lay between the germline ends. Germline lookup yields CDR1 MDHEN and CDR2 SYDVKM. The CDR3 totals 15 residues. CDR3 region: CASSPLGGRNSPLHF. CDR3 nucleotide sequence: TGTGCCAGCAGTCCCTTGGGGGGGCGTAATTCACCCCTCCACTTT. The complete variable domain, with remaining parts taken from reference TRBV28 and TRBJ1-6, reads DVKVTQSSRYLVKRTGEKVFLECVQDMDHENMFWYRQDPGLGLRLIYFSYDVKMKEKGDIPEGYSVSREKKERFSLILESASTNQTSMYLCASSPLGGRNSPLHFGNGTRLTVT.

The chain carries TRBV14 and TRBJ2-5; weak D call: TRBD1 (6 bases). CDR1 is SGHDN, CDR2 FVKESK, per germline. The CDR3 sequence is 14 residues long. V dropped 4 bases and J dropped 5 bases, with 14 bases sitting between them. As DNA, the CDR3 is TGTGCCAGCAGCCTATTGACAGGTCGCGAGACCCAGTACTTC. It encodes CASSLLTGRETQYF.